These 18 T cell receptor beta chains came from one sample sequenced in a study of CD8+ T cells in alopecia areata. As the sequencing template, cDNA was produced by extracting RNA and reverse transcribing it. Sequenced by immunoSEQ multiplex PCR; TCRdb stores in-frame clones only, minus some. The sample carries 120,000 or so clones, around 60% recorded once. The treatment is: oral pan-JAK inhibitor, 5-10 mg twice daily. The starting material was CD4+ T cells sorted from blood, obtained at week 4, from a patient treated with tofacitinib. The source is a human donor with alopecia areata.

The rearrangement joins TRBV5-6 to TRBJ1-1; no clear D. Trimming removed 2 bases at V and 5 bases at J, with 4 bases between. Looked up from germline, CDR1 is SGHDT and CDR2 is YYEEEE. The CDR3 extends over 11 amino acids. The CDR3 reads CASSFYTEAFF. In nucleotides, the CDR3 is TGTGCCAGCAGCTTTTATACTGAAGCTTTCTTT.

In DNA form, the CDR3 reads TGTGCCAGCTCACGACAGGGTGGTGGCACTGAAGCTTTCTTT. Encoded protein: CASSRQGGGTEAFF. This chain connects TRBV18 to TRBJ1-1; 7 bases map to TRBD1. Germline V lookup: CDR1 KGHSH, CDR2 LQKENI. This CDR3 is built from 14 residues. V shed 4 bases and J 4 bases; nucleotides not matched to a gene: 6.

The chain combines TRBV27 with TRBJ2-2, with no clear D. Germline values: CDR1 MNHEY, CDR2 SMNVEV (reference sequence). The length of the CDR3 is 14 residues. Between the trimmed V and J ends, which lost 2 bases and 6 bases, there was a span of 10 bases. CDR3 residues: CASSLGAWAGELFF. The CDR3 DNA sequence: TGTGCCAGCAGTTTAGGAGCTTGGGCCGGGGAGCTGTTTTTT.

This rearrangement joins TRBV13 to TRBJ1-2, with D unclear. The V end was cut by 0 bases, the J end by 4 bases, with 6 bases between. The germline gives CDR1 PRHDT, CDR2 FYEKMQ (reference sequence). The CDR3 is 13 amino acids. In nucleotides, the CDR3 is TGTGCCAGCAGCTTAGGGCAGAGCTATGGCTACACCTTC. It translates to CASSLGQSYGYTF.

The V and J genes are TRBV29-1 and TRBJ2-7; D uncertain. The CDR3 is 14 amino acids. Germline V gives CDR1 SQVTM, CDR2 ANQGSEA. Trimming left V 3 bases short and J 0 bases short, with 12 bases between. The CDR3, as DNA: TGCAGCGTTGAGCTACTGTCGAGCTCCTACGAGCAGTACTTC. Its protein is CSVELLSSSYEQYF.

This clone was counted only a few times. The gene calls are TRBV7-2 and TRBJ2-1; 14 bases map to TRBD2. V shed 5 bases and J 7 bases; nucleotides not matched to a gene: 4. The V gene's germline CDR1 is SGHTA and CDR2 FQGNSA. The CDR3 is made up of 15 amino acids. In nucleotides, the CDR3 is TGTGCCAGCAGCGTCCGGACTAGCGGGAGGAATGAGCAGTTCTTC. Its protein product is CASSVRTSGRNEQFF.

This rearrangement joins TRBV29-1 to TRBJ2-3; D is ambiguous. Trimming cost V 5 bases and J 2 bases, with 11 bases left between them. This CDR3 is built from 13 residues. Germline lookup yields CDR1 SQVTM and CDR2 ANQGSEA. The DNA of the CDR3 is TGCAGCGTTCTCCCCGGGTACACAGATACGCAGTATTTT. Protein: CSVLPGYTDTQYF.

This chain links TRBV5-1 with TRBJ2-4; 9 bases match TRBD1. The CDR3 runs to 17 residues. Germline-derived CDR1 and CDR2 are SGHRS and YFSETQ. After removal of 3 bases from V and 5 bases from J, the junction contained 12 bases not matched to a gene. CDR3 DNA sequence: TGCGCCAGCAGCTCAACAACAGGGGGCTCCTTAGAAAACATTCAGTACTTC. Translating it yields CASSSTTGGSLENIQYF.

The CDR3 region is CASSQIGQGRNQPQHF. CDR3 in DNA: TGCGCCAGCAGCCAAATAGGACAGGGGAGAAATCAGCCCCAGCATTTT. The V and J genes are TRBV4-1 and TRBJ1-5, with 9 bases lining up with TRBD1. Germline V lookup: CDR1 MGHRA, CDR2 YSYEKL. V lost 2 bases, J lost 4 bases, and 6 bases stayed unmatched. CDR3 length equals 16 residues.

J is TRBJ1-1 and V is TRBV7-6, with D tentatively TRBD1 (5 bases). Germline-derived CDR1 and CDR2 are SGHVS and FNYEAQ. Deletions cut 3 bases from V and 0 bases from J, with 5 bases between. The length of the CDR3 is 13 residues. CDR3 sequence (DNA): TGTGCCAGCAGCTTCAGGGTGAACACTGAAGCTTTCTTT. Its protein is CASSFRVNTEAFF.

This clone has just a few counts. A far larger clone is one nucleotide away, so this likely arose from a read error. The rearrangement joins TRBV6-5 to TRBJ2-3, with no clear D. The CDR3 covers 11 residues. Germline V lookup: CDR1 MNHEY, CDR2 SVGAGI. Between the trimmed V and J ends, which lost 5 bases and 2 bases, there was a span of 2 bases. The CDR3 reads CASSHTDTQYF. CDR3 coding DNA: TGTGCCAGCAGTCACACAGATACGCAGTATTTT.

On this clone itself: The junction departs from germline at one end; a sequencing error may be responsible. The chain joins TRBV6-5 to TRBJ1-5; tentative D call: TRBD1 (6 bases). Germline CDR1 reads MNHEY; CDR2 reads SVGAGI. The CDR3 consists of 13 residues. This chain's CDR3 is CASRGRGNQPQHF. The CDR3 DNA follows: TGTGCCAGCAGGGGCAGGGGCAACCAGCCCCAGCATTTT.

The chain uses TRBV6-5 and TRBJ1-2, with D hard to call. V shed 3 bases and J shed 5 bases, with 16 bases lying between them. Germline assignment: CDR1 MNHEY and CDR2 SVGAGI. This CDR3 contains 15 residues. CDR3 protein: CASSYVISGSYGYTF. For the CDR3, the DNA is TGTGCCAGCAGTTATGTGATCAGCGGGAGTTATGGCTACACCTTC.

The rearrangement links TRBV5-6 to TRBJ2-7, with TRBD1 matching over 10 bases. Germline V CDR1 and CDR2: SGHDT, YYEEEE. J lost 6 bases, V lost 4 bases, and 10 bases had no gene match. The CDR3 is made up of 15 amino acids. The DNA for the CDR3 is TGTGCCAGCAGCGGGAGGACAGGGGGACGGAGCGAGCAGTACTTC. Its protein product is CASSGRTGGRSEQYF.

J is TRBJ2-3 and V is TRBV29-1; D is ambiguous. V lost 5 bases and J 5 bases, leaving 11 bases between the germline ends. The CDR3 totals 12 residues. Germline assignment: CDR1 SQVTM and CDR2 ANQGSEA. This CDR3 reads CSVTRPRDTQYF. The DNA for the CDR3 is TGCAGCGTTACCCGACCTCGAGATACGCAGTATTTT.

The J gene is TRBJ1-2, the V gene TRBV30; D gene ambiguous. V was trimmed by 1 base and J by 1 base, leaving 7 bases between them. The CDR3 is 13 amino acids. Germline V gene data show CDR1 as GTSNPN and CDR2 as SVGIG (reference sequence). Written as DNA, the CDR3 is TGTGCCTGGAGTGATGGCCTTAACTATGGCTACACCTTC. It specifies CAWSDGLNYGYTF.

The rearrangement joins TRBV4-1 to TRBJ1-4; no reliable D call. The germline V gene encodes CDR1 MGHRA and CDR2 YSYEKL. The CDR3 extends over 14 amino acids. Trimming stripped 5 bases from V and 7 bases from J, with 14 bases between. The CDR3 is CASSYETRSEKLFF. CDR3 nucleotide sequence: TGCGCCAGCAGCTACGAGACAAGGAGTGAAAAACTGTTTTTT.

V is TRBV4-3 and J is TRBJ1-1; D unresolved. Germline V CDR1 and CDR2: LGHNA, YSLEER. Trimming removed 3 bases from V and 0 bases from J, with 5 bases in between. This CDR3 has 13 amino acids. In DNA form, the CDR3 reads TGCGCCAGCAGCCATCCTTTGAACACTGAAGCTTTCTTT. As protein: CASSHPLNTEAFF.